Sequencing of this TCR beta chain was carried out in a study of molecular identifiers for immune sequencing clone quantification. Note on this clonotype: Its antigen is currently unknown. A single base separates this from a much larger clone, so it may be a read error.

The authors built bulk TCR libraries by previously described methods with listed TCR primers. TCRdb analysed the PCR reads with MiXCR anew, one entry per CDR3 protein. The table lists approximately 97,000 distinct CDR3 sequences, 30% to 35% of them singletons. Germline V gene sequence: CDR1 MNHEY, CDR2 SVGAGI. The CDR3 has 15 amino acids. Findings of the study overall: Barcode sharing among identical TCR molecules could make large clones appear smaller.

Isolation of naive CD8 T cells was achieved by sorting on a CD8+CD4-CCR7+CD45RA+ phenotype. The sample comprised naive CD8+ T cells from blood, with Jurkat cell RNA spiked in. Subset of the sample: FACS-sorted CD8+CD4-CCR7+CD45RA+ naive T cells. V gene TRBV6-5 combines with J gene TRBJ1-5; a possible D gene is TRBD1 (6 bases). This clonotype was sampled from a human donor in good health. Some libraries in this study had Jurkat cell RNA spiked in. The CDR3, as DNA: TGTGCCAGCAGCCCTATGGGGGCCCTGAATCTGCCCCAGCATTTT. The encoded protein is CASSPMGALNLPQHF.